This TCR beta chain is from a study of Ad26.COV2.S vaccination and SARS-CoV-2 variants. On the study more broadly: Donor allocation was to the COV1001 Ad26.COV2.S trial arm. Each vaccinee took Ad26.COV2.S intramuscularly, once or twice 56 days apart.

Worth noting for this clone: Antigen specificity is unknown.

Treatment in this sample: around 19 received Ad26.COV2.S at low or high dose, single or two shots; 5 received placebo; per-sample allocation not given. Sampling was done on day 63 after the first vaccine or placebo injection. Findings and caveats of the study: Total T cell responses may have been underestimated by the TCR breadth and depth analyses. Whether participants received vaccine or placebo, their non-spike TCR breadth was similar.

Measured with immunoSEQ multiplex PCR; TCRdb has only the in-frame clones, and not every one. The profile shows over 400,000 clones, approximately 89% of them singletons. CDR1 is LNHNV, CDR2 YYDKDF, per germline (reference sequence). Trimming removed 1 base from V and 0 bases from J, with 10 bases in between. The CDR3 spans 16 residues. The chain combines TRBV15 with TRBJ2-4; D not resolved. This TCR came from a person aged 18-60 years who received the Ad26.COV2.S COVID-19 vaccine or a placebo. The sequences come from peripheral blood, collected in a trial of Ad26.COV2.S vaccine versus placebo. CDR3 sequence: CATSRVEGLAKNIQYF. DNA for the CDR3: TGTGCCACCAGCAGAGTGGAAGGATTAGCCAAAAACATTCAGTACTTC.